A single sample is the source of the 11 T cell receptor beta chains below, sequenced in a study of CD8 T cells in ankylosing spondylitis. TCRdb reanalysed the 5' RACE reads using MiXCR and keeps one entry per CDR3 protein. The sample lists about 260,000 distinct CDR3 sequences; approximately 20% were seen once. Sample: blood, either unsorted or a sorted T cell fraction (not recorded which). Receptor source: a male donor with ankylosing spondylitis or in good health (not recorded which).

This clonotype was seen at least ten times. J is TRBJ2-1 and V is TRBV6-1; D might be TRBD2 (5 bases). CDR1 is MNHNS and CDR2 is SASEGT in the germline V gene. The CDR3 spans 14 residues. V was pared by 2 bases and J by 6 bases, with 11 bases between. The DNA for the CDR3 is TGTGCCAGCAGTGAAAGAGGGAAAGGCAATGAGCAGTTCTTC. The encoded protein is CASSERGKGNEQFF.

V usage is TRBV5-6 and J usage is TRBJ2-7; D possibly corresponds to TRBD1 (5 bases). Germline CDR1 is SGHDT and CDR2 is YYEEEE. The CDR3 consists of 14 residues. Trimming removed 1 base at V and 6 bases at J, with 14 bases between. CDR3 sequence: CASSLFARDSEQYV. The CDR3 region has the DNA TGTGCCAGCAGCTTGTTCGCCAGGGATTCCGAGCAGTACGTC.

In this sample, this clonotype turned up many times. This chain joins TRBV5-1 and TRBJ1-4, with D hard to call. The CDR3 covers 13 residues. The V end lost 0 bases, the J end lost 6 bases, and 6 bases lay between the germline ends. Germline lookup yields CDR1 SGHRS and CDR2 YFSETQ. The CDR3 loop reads CASSLEDDEKLFF. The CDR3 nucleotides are TGCGCCAGCAGCTTGGAGGATGATGAAAAACTGTTTTTT.

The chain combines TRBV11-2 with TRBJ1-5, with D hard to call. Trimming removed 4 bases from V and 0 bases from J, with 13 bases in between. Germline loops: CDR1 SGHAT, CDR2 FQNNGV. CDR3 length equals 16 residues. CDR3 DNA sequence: TGTGCCAGCAGCTCCTCCAGTACATCTAGCAATCAGCCCCAGCATTTT. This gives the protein CASSSSSTSSNQPQHF.

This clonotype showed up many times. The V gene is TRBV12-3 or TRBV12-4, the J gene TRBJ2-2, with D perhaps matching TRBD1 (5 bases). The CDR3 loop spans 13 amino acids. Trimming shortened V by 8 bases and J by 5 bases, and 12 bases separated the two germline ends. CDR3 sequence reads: CASSWKGTGELFF. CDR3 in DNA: TGTGCCAGCTCGTGGAAGGGGACCGGGGAGCTGTTTTTT.

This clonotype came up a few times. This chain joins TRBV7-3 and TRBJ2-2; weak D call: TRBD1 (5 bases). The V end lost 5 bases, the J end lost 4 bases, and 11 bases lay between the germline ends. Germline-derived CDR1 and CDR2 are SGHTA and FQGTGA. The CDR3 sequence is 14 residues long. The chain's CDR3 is CASSITQGTGELFF. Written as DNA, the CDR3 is TGTGCCAGCAGCATCACGCAGGGCACCGGGGAGCTGTTTTTT.

For the CDR3, the DNA is TGTGCCTGGAGTGTACGATCTGGAATAGCCAAAAACATTCAGTACTTC. Amino acid sequence: CAWSVRSGIAKNIQYF. The chain has TRBV30 and TRBJ2-4; D ambiguous. CDR1 GTSNPN and CDR2 SVGIG come from the germline V gene (reference sequence). With 0 bases removed from V and 0 bases from J, the gap between germline ends came to 12 bases. The length of the CDR3 is 16 residues. Full variable domain (remainder filled in from reference TRBV30 and TRBJ2-4): SQTIHQWPATLVQPVGSPLSLECTVEGTSNPNLYWYRQAAGRGLQLLFYSVGIGQISSEVPQNLSASRPQDRQFILSSKKLLLSDSGFYLCAWSVRSGIAKNIQYFGAGTRLSVL.

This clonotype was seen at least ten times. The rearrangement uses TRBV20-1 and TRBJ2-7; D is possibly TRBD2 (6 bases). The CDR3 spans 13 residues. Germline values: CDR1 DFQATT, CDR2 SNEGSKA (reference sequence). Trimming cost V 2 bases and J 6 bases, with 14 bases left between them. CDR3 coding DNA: TGCAGTGCTAGAAACCTCGACGGGGGCGAGCAGTACGTC. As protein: CSARNLDGGEQYV.

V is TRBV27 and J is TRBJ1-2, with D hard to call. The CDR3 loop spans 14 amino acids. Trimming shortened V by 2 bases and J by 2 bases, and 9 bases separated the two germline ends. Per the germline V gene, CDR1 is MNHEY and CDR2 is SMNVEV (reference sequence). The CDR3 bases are TGTGCCAGCAGTTTAGCGGGGAGGAACTATGGCTACACCTTC. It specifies CASSLAGRNYGYTF.

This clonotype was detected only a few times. The CDR3 nucleotides are TGTGCCAGCAGTGAATATCTGGACAGGGGAAGACTGTCGAGCAATCAGCCCCAGCATTTT. Translated: CASSEYLDRGRLSSNQPQHF. The chain combines TRBV6-1 with TRBJ1-5, with TRBD1 matching 9 bases. Trimming removed 2 bases from V and 1 base from J; junction bases left unmatched: 15. This CDR3 has 20 residues. Per the germline V gene, CDR1 is MNHNS and CDR2 is SASEGT.

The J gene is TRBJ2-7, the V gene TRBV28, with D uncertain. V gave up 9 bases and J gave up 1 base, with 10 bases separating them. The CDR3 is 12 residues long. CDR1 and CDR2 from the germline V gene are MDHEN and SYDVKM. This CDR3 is CASGVGSYEQYV. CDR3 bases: TGTGCCAGTGGGGTAGGGTCCTACGAGCAGTACGTC.